The next 19 T cell receptor beta chains were all read from a single sample in a study of radiotherapy plus CTLA-4 blockade in lung cancer. TCRdb's copy holds only in-frame clones and misses some; the assay was immunoSEQ multiplex PCR. Here the sample spans around 41,000 clones, 65% to 75% being singletons. The material was peripheral blood, obtained from a patient treated with radiotherapy plus ipilimumab. These receptors were collected from a human donor with non-small cell lung cancer who had a partial response to radiotherapy plus ipilimumab.

The rearrangement links TRBV6-6 to TRBJ1-2; 9 positions match TRBD1. Germline V gives CDR1 MNHNY, CDR2 SVGAGI (reference sequence). Germline trimming cut 5 bases from V and 4 bases from J; bases unmatched to any gene: 5. The CDR3 spans 14 residues. CDR3 loop: CASSQGQGRYGYTF. The CDR3 coding sequence is TGTGCCAGCAGTCAGGGACAGGGCCGCTATGGCTACACCTTC.

The V call is TRBV19, the J call TRBJ2-7; 10 nucleotides agree with TRBD1. Germline lookup yields CDR1 LNHDA and CDR2 SQIVND (reference sequence). Trimming took 4 bases from V and 5 from J; bases not matched to a gene: 14. The CDR3 is 17 residues long. The CDR3 DNA reads as TGTGCCAGTAGTAAGCGAGGGTTTGGGACAGGGGTTAACGAGCAGTACTTC. As protein: CASSKRGFGTGVNEQYF.

Only a few counts were recorded for this clone. J is TRBJ1-4 and V is TRBV6-5; D is perhaps TRBD1 (6 bases). Trimming pared 6 bases from V and 6 bases from J, leaving 14 bases between. In germline, CDR1 is MNHEY, CDR2 SVGAGI. The CDR3 sequence is 14 residues long. The CDR3 here is CASSVQGTYEKLFF. As DNA, the CDR3 is TGTGCCAGCAGCGTGCAGGGGACCTATGAAAAACTGTTTTTT.

This clone was seen more than once but under ten times. The chain has TRBV5-8 and TRBJ1-2; tentatively, D is TRBD1 (5 bases). The CDR3 runs to 17 residues. Germline lookup yields CDR1 SGHTS and CDR2 YDEGEE. Deletions cut 0 bases from V and 4 bases from J, with 19 bases between. CDR3 amino acids: CASSLGPGDSFGYGYTF. The CDR3 region has the DNA TGTGCCAGCAGCTTGGGTCCGGGGGACTCTTTTGGCTATGGCTACACCTTC.

V is TRBV7-9 and J is TRBJ2-5; 8 bases fit TRBD2. The J call may not be correct, given that the DNA end is closer to TRBJ2-7. This CDR3 is built from 17 residues. In germline, CDR1 is SEHNR, CDR2 FQNEAQ (reference sequence). CDR3 nucleotide sequence: TGTGCCAGCAGACCGGGAGGGGGGACTTATGCTTCCTACGAGCAGTACTTC. Translated, it gives CASRPGGGTYASYEQYF.

The V and J genes are TRBV5-6 and TRBJ2-3; D is possibly TRBD2 (5 bases). Trimming pared 4 bases from V and 7 bases from J, leaving 19 bases between. The V gene's germline CDR1 is SGHDT and CDR2 YYEEEE. This CDR3 region has 15 residues. In nucleotides, the CDR3 is TGTGCCAGCAGCCCAGCGGCCACGTCATTTAATACGCAGTATTTT. As protein: CASSPAATSFNTQYF.

V usage is TRBV5-6 and J usage is TRBJ1-1, with a possible D match to TRBD1 (5 bases). V was trimmed by 0 bases and J by 10 bases, leaving 13 bases between them. Germline V gene data show CDR1 as SGHDT and CDR2 as YYEEEE. The CDR3 is 13 amino acids. The CDR3 DNA reads TGTGCCAGCAGCTTGGGACCCGACGGGGGAGCTTTCTTT. Its protein is CASSLGPDGGAFF. The complete variable domain, with remaining parts taken from reference TRBV5-6 and TRBJ1-1, reads DAGVTQSPTHLIKTRGQQVTLRCSPKSGHDTVSWYQQALGQGPQFIFQYYEEEERQRGNFPDRFSGHQFPNYSSELNVNALLLGDSALYLCASSLGPDGGAFFGQGTRLTVV.

J is TRBJ1-6 and V is TRBV18; possibly TRBD1 for D (6 bases). The CDR3 consists of 17 residues. Germline V CDR1 and CDR2: KGHSH, LQKENI. V was trimmed by 4 bases and J by 8 bases, leaving 21 bases between them. CDR3 amino acids: CASSLQNPGHSDSPLHF. The CDR3 bases are TGTGCCAGCTCACTACAAAACCCGGGACACTCCGATTCACCCCTCCACTTT. The variable domain in full, with the rest retrieved from reference TRBV18 and TRBJ1-6, is NAGVMQNPRHLVRRRGQEARLRCSPMKGHSHVYWYRQLPEEGLKFMVYLQKENIIDESGMPKERFSAEFPKEGPSILRIQQVVRGDSAAYFCASSLQNPGHSDSPLHFGNGTRLTVT.

The V gene is TRBV5-1, the J gene TRBJ1-1, with D hard to call. The CDR3 has 14 residues. Trimming removed 2 bases from V and 4 bases from J, with 12 bases in between. CDR1 and CDR2 from the germline V gene are SGHRS and YFSETQ. The CDR3 spells CASSFGPGSTEAFF. CDR3 sequence (DNA): TGCGCCAGCAGCTTTGGACCGGGGTCCACTGAAGCTTTCTTT.

The chain employs TRBV30 and TRBJ2-2; perhaps TRBD1 as D (6 bases). Per germline, CDR1 GTSNPN and CDR2 SVGIG (reference sequence). V lost 0 bases to trimming and J lost 4 bases, with 12 bases between them. This CDR3 spans 15 amino acids. The CDR3, as DNA: TGTGCCTGGAGTGTTTGGGACACGGCCACCGGGGAGCTGTTTTTT. Encoded protein: CAWSVWDTATGELFF.

The rearrangement uses TRBV6-6 and TRBJ2-1; D unresolved. CDR3 length equals 14 residues. The V and J ends lost 5 bases and 5 bases respectively, with 13 bases between them. From germline, CDR1 is MNHNY and CDR2 SVGAGI (reference sequence). CDR3 region: CASSASRRDNEQFF. In DNA, the CDR3 is TGTGCCAGCAGTGCATCCCGAAGAGACAATGAGCAGTTCTTC.

The chain joins TRBV7-2 to TRBJ1-1; 8 nucleotides match TRBD1. V lost 1 base and J lost 5; bases outside the gene matches: 3. This CDR3 is built from 14 residues. Germline loops: CDR1 SGHTA, CDR2 FQGNSA. This chain's CDR3 is CASSLDYRGTEAFF. The CDR3, as DNA: TGTGCCAGCAGCTTAGATTACAGGGGGACTGAAGCTTTCTTT.

The chain recombines TRBV4-1 with TRBJ1-4; D unresolved. Germline assignment: CDR1 MGHRA and CDR2 YSYEKL. CDR3 length: 15 amino acids. With 0 bases removed from V and 5 bases from J, the gap between germline ends came to 10 bases. As DNA, the CDR3 is TGCGCCAGCAGCCAAGATGAGCAGAGGAATGAAAAACTGTTTTTT. The encoded protein is CASSQDEQRNEKLFF.

The rearrangement links TRBV7-2 to TRBJ1-1; unclear D gene. Germline-derived CDR1 and CDR2 are SGHTA and FQGNSA. V lost 3 bases and J 1 base, leaving 3 bases between the germline ends. The CDR3 extends over 12 amino acids. CDR3 sequence: CASSFKNTEAFF. The CDR3 DNA reads TGTGCCAGCAGCTTTAAGAACACTGAAGCTTTCTTT.

As concerns this clone: Additional DNA sequences in this sample encode the identical CDR3. The rearrangement uses TRBV10-3 and TRBJ1-3, with D possibly being TRBD1 (5 bases). Germline V CDR1 and CDR2: ENHRY, SYGVKD. Deletions cut 5 bases from V and 4 bases from J, with 12 bases between. This CDR3 spans 14 amino acids. The CDR3 DNA reads as TGTGCCATCAGTCCCAGGGACTCCGGAAACACCATATATTTT. As protein: CAISPRDSGNTIYF.

The rearrangement uses TRBV7-2 and TRBJ2-5; 7 bases fit TRBD2. Germline V lookup: CDR1 SGHTA, CDR2 FQGNSA. This CDR3 is built from 15 residues. The J segment lost 1 base and the V segment lost 4 bases, leaving 6 bases of the junction unmatched. In DNA form, the CDR3 reads TGTGCCAGCAGCTCTTCGGGACTAATCCAAGAGACCCAGTACTTC. Its protein is CASSSSGLIQETQYF.

V is TRBV7-2 and J is TRBJ1-2; the D is unclear. CDR3 length: 14 amino acids. Germline V gene lookup returns CDR1 SGHTA and CDR2 FQGNSA. V was pared by 6 bases and J by 0 bases, with 11 bases between. CDR3: CASRDQKTNYGYTF. CDR3 bases: TGTGCCAGCAGAGATCAGAAAACTAACTATGGCTACACCTTC.

The V gene is TRBV5-1, the J gene TRBJ2-1; 10 bases match TRBD2. Germline V gives CDR1 SGHRS, CDR2 YFSETQ. With 4 bases clipped from V and 10 bases from J, the junction kept 14 bases outside the gene matches. This CDR3 has 16 amino acids. For the CDR3, the DNA is TGCGCCAGCAGCCACACCAGCGGGAGGGCCGGAGTAGAGCAGTTCTTC. As protein: CASSHTSGRAGVEQFF. The variable domain in full, with the rest retrieved from reference TRBV5-1 and TRBJ2-1, is KAGVTQTPRYLIKTRGQQVTLSCSPISGHRSVSWYQQTPGQGLQFLFEYFSETQRNKGNFPGRFSGRQFSNSRSEMNVSTLELGDSALYLCASSHTSGRAGVEQFFGPGTRLTVL.

This chain joins TRBV5-1 and TRBJ1-2; D ambiguous. Trimming stripped 1 base from V and 6 bases from J, with 7 bases between. Germline lookup yields CDR1 SGHRS and CDR2 YFSETQ. CDR3 length: 12 amino acids. The CDR3 region has the DNA TGCGCCAGCAGCTTGTCAGAGGATGGCTACACCTTC. It encodes CASSLSEDGYTF.